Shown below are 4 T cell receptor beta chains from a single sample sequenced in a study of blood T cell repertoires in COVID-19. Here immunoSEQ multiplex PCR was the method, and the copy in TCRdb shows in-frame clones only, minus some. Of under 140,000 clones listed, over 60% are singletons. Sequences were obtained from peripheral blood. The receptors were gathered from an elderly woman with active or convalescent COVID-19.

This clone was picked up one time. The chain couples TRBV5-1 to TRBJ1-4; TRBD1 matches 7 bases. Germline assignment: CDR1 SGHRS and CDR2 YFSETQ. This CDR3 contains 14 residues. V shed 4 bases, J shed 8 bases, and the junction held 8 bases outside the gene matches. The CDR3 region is CASSGDSRFEKLFF. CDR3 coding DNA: TGCGCCAGCAGCGGGGACAGCAGATTCGAAAAACTGTTTTTT. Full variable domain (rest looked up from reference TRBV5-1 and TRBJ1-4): KAGVTQTPRYLIKTRGQQVTLSCSPISGHRSVSWYQQTPGQGLQFLFEYFSETQRNKGNFPGRFSGRQFSNSRSEMNVSTLELGDSALYLCASSGDSRFEKLFFGSGTQLSVL.

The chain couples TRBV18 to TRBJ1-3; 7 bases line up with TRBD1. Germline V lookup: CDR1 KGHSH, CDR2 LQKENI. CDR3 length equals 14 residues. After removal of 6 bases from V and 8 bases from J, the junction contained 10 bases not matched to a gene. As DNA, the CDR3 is TGTGCCAGCTCCCCCCGGACAGGCGGAGACACCATATATTTT. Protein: CASSPRTGGDTIYF.

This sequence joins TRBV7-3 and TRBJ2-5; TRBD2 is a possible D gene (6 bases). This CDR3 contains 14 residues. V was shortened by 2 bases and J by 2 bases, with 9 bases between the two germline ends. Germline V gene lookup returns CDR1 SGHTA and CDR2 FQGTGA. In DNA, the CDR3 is TGTGCCAGCAGCTTATCGCGGGATCAAGAGACCCAGTACTTC. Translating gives CASSLSRDQETQYF.

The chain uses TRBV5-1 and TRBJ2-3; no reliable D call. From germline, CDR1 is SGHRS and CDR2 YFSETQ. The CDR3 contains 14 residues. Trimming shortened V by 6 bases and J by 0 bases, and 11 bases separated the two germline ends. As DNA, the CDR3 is TGCGCCAGCAAAGGCGGATCTAGCACAGATACGCAGTATTTT. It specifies CASKGGSSTDTQYF.